Listed below are T cell receptor beta chains from one sample, sequenced in a study of T cells in Graves' hyperthyroidism and ophthalmopathy. Each CDR3 protein is one row after TCRdb ran MiXCR on the multiplex PCR reads. The repertoire includes about 410,000 distinct CDR3 sequences, over 12% of them detected once, and about 12% sits in the top ten. Source material: blood. The origin of the receptors is a man aged 18-30 years with Graves' ophthalmopathy. The CDR3 runs from the conserved cysteine through the conserved F or W. Each record gives: CDR3 protein, CDR3 DNA, clone size, V gene, J gene, D gene. D genes are given only for firm matches. Size values are once, few and many counts, or a class for expanded clones, and some rows have none.

CDR3aa: CATSRDGGGSYEQYF
CDR3nt: TGTGCCACCAGCAGAGACGGCGGGGGATCCTACGAGCAGTACTTC
abundance: many
v_gene: TRBV15
j_gene: TRBJ2-7
d_gene: TRBD2

CDR3aa: CATRGSVNTEAFF
CDR3nt: TGTGCCACCAGGGGTTCGGTGAACACTGAAGCTTTCTTT
abundance: many
v_gene: TRBV6-1
j_gene: TRBJ1-1
d_gene: -

CDR3aa: CASSLRQGALTEAFF
CDR3nt: TGTGCCAGCAGTTTACGCCAGGGGGCACTCACTGAAGCTTTCTTT
abundance: few
v_gene: TRBV27
j_gene: TRBJ1-1
d_gene: TRBD1

CDR3aa: CASSQLGTGGFYEQYF
CDR3nt: TGTGCCAGCAGCCAGTTAGGGACAGGGGGCTTCTACGAGCAGTACTTC
abundance: many
v_gene: TRBV5-6
j_gene: TRBJ2-7
d_gene: TRBD1

CDR3aa: CSARTLNRGNTGELFF
CDR3nt: TGCAGTGCTAGAACCTTAAACAGGGGTAACACCGGGGAGCTGTTTTTT
abundance: many
v_gene: TRBV20-1
j_gene: TRBJ2-2
d_gene: TRBD1

CDR3aa: CASSVEGQGYGYTF
CDR3nt: TGTGCCAGCAGCGTAGAGGGGCAGGGCTATGGCTACACCTTC
abundance: -
v_gene: TRBV9
j_gene: TRBJ1-2
d_gene: -

CDR3aa: CASSLQSYEQYF
CDR3nt: TGTGCCAGCAGTCTACAGTCTTACGAGCAGTACTTC
abundance: many
v_gene: TRBV3-1
j_gene: TRBJ2-7
d_gene: -

CDR3aa: CASSPWTGGNTGELFF
CDR3nt: TGTGCCAGCAGTCCGTGGACAGGGGGGAACACCGGGGAGCTGTTTTTT
abundance: many
v_gene: TRBV12-3/TRBV12-4
j_gene: TRBJ2-2
d_gene: TRBD1

CDR3aa: CASSPLGARETQYF
CDR3nt: TGTGCCAGCAGCCCGCTTGGGGCGAGAGAGACCCAGTACTTC
abundance: -
v_gene: TRBV14
j_gene: TRBJ2-5
d_gene: -

CDR3aa: CAWSGTGFSWQYF
CDR3nt: TGTGCCTGGTCCGGGACAGGGTTTAGTTGGCAGTACTTC
abundance: many
v_gene: TRBV30
j_gene: TRBJ2-7
d_gene: TRBD1

CDR3aa: CSVGGTAVSPGGYGYTF
CDR3nt: TGCAGCGTTGGTGGGACAGCCGTTAGTCCAGGGGGCTATGGCTACACCTTC
abundance: many
v_gene: TRBV29-1
j_gene: TRBJ1-2
d_gene: TRBD1

CDR3aa: CASSGGGTVETQYF
CDR3nt: TGCGCCAGCAGCGGCGGGGGGACGGTGGAGACCCAGTACTTC
abundance: -
v_gene: TRBV5-1
j_gene: TRBJ2-5
d_gene: TRBD2

CDR3aa: CSAVGSGKQFF
CDR3nt: TGCAGTGCCGTGGGGTCCGGGAAGCAGTTCTTC
abundance: many
v_gene: TRBV20-1
j_gene: TRBJ2-1
d_gene: -

CDR3aa: CASSYGRTDTQYF
CDR3nt: TGTGCCAGCAGCTACGGCCGCACAGATACGCAGTATTTT
abundance: few
v_gene: TRBV7-6
j_gene: TRBJ2-3
d_gene: -

CDR3aa: CASSLGTGVTYEQYF
CDR3nt: TGCGCCAGCAGCTTGGGGACAGGGGTGACATACGAGCAGTACTTC
abundance: -
v_gene: TRBV5-1
j_gene: TRBJ2-7
d_gene: TRBD1

CDR3aa: CASSGLKNTGELFF
CDR3nt: TGTGCCAGCAGTGGACTAAAGAACACCGGGGAGCTGTTTTTT
abundance: many
v_gene: TRBV2
j_gene: TRBJ2-2
d_gene: -

CDR3aa: CASRIRQGPLGGEQFF
CDR3nt: TGTGCCAGCAGGATTCGACAGGGGCCGTTGGGGGGTGAGCAGTTCTTC
abundance: few
v_gene: TRBV14
j_gene: TRBJ2-1
d_gene: TRBD1

CDR3aa: CASSPTGGDGYTF
CDR3nt: TGTGCCAGCAGTCCGACAGGGGGCGATGGCTACACCTTC
abundance: many
v_gene: TRBV12-3/TRBV12-4
j_gene: TRBJ1-2
d_gene: TRBD1

CDR3aa: CASNTGLDPYEQYF
CDR3nt: TGTGCCAGCAACACGGGACTAGATCCCTACGAGCAGTACTTC
abundance: many
v_gene: TRBV7-8
j_gene: TRBJ2-7
d_gene: TRBD2

CDR3aa: CSAPQGARDEQYF
CDR3nt: TGCAGTGCCCCCCAGGGGGCTCGAGACGAGCAGTACTTC
abundance: many
v_gene: TRBV20-1
j_gene: TRBJ2-7
d_gene: TRBD1

CDR3aa: CASNDGVVPDTQYF
CDR3nt: TGTGCCAGCAACGACGGAGTGGTCCCAGATACGCAGTATTTT
abundance: many
v_gene: TRBV3-1
j_gene: TRBJ2-3
d_gene: -

CDR3aa: CASSFGLADSYEQYF
CDR3nt: TGTGCCAGCAGTTTCGGACTAGCGGACTCCTACGAGCAGTACTTC
abundance: -
v_gene: TRBV12-3/TRBV12-4
j_gene: TRBJ2-7
d_gene: TRBD2

CDR3aa: CASSQGTGGSNTIYF
CDR3nt: TGCGCCAGCAGCCAAGGGACAGGCGGGTCAAACACCATATATTTT
abundance: -
v_gene: TRBV4-1
j_gene: TRBJ1-3
d_gene: TRBD1

CDR3aa: CASRSGSPGEAFF
CDR3nt: TGTGCCAGCAGAAGCGGGTCACCTGGGGAAGCTTTCTTT
abundance: many
v_gene: TRBV2
j_gene: TRBJ1-1
d_gene: -

CDR3aa: CASSLWSLAGGTGELFF
CDR3nt: TGTGCCAGCAGTTTATGGTCTCTAGCGGGAGGCACCGGGGAGCTGTTTTTT
abundance: many
v_gene: TRBV28
j_gene: TRBJ2-2
d_gene: TRBD2

CDR3aa: CSVNQGKNTGELFF
CDR3nt: TGCAGCGTTAACCAGGGAAAGAACACCGGGGAGCTGTTTTTT
abundance: few
v_gene: TRBV29-1
j_gene: TRBJ2-2
d_gene: -

CDR3aa: CASIRLGPYQETQYF
CDR3nt: TGTGCCAGCATCCGACTGGGCCCGTACCAAGAGACCCAGTACTTC
abundance: many
v_gene: TRBV7-9
j_gene: TRBJ2-5
d_gene: -

CDR3aa: CATSDSNRLAGVVNEQFF
CDR3nt: TGTGCCACCAGTGATTCCAACAGACTAGCGGGAGTGGTCAATGAGCAGTTCTTC
abundance: many
v_gene: TRBV24-1
j_gene: TRBJ2-1
d_gene: TRBD2

CDR3aa: CASRLAGGGMETQYF
CDR3nt: TGTGCCAGCAGACTAGCGGGGGGCGGGATGGAGACCCAGTACTTC
abundance: many
v_gene: TRBV12-3/TRBV12-4
j_gene: TRBJ2-5
d_gene: TRBD2

CDR3aa: CASSQDPDRRGYTF
CDR3nt: TGTGCCAGCAGCCAAGACCCGGACAGGAGGGGCTACACCTTC
abundance: many
v_gene: TRBV3-1
j_gene: TRBJ1-2
d_gene: TRBD1

CDR3aa: CASIYYRDRDPFSNQPQHF
CDR3nt: TGTGCCAGCATCTACTACCGGGACAGGGATCCCTTTAGCAATCAGCCCCAGCATTTT
abundance: few
v_gene: TRBV7-8
j_gene: TRBJ1-5
d_gene: TRBD1

CDR3aa: CASSPQGRSTEAFF
CDR3nt: TGTGCCAGCAGCCCACAGGGTAGGAGTACTGAAGCTTTCTTT
abundance: many
v_gene: TRBV14
j_gene: TRBJ1-1
d_gene: -

CDR3aa: CASSLALYGAGANVLTF
CDR3nt: TGTGCCAGCAGCTTAGCTCTTTATGGGGCTGGGGCCAACGTCCTGACTTTC
abundance: many
v_gene: TRBV11-2
j_gene: TRBJ2-6
d_gene: -

CDR3aa: CASSLSPSHTHTF
CDR3nt: TGTGCCAGCAGTTTATCTCCGTCTCACACCCACACCTTC
abundance: -
v_gene: TRBV27
j_gene: TRBJ1-2
d_gene: -

CDR3aa: CASSIGRGVLFEQYF
CDR3nt: TGTGCCAGTAGTATTGGCAGGGGAGTTTTATTCGAGCAGTACTTC
abundance: few
v_gene: TRBV19
j_gene: TRBJ2-7
d_gene: -

CDR3aa: CSASIGDYGYTF
CDR3nt: TGCAGTGCTAGCATAGGAGACTATGGCTACACCTTC
abundance: few
v_gene: TRBV20-1
j_gene: TRBJ1-2
d_gene: -

CDR3aa: CASSYSPIPGALDNSPLHF
CDR3nt: TGTGCCAGCAGTTACTCCCCAATTCCAGGGGCGCTGGATAATTCACCCCTCCACTTT
abundance: many
v_gene: TRBV6-5
j_gene: TRBJ1-6
d_gene: -